Listed below are T cell receptor beta chains from one sample, sequenced in a study of control samples from healthy donors and cancer patients. Sequencing was performed with immunoSEQ multiplex PCR; in TCRdb, only in-frame clones are kept and a portion is missing. The profile covers 110,000 to 150,000 clones, with about nine tenths appearing a single time and 11% taken by the ten largest. The source material was blood. All receptors come from a man aged 25 to 40 in good health. Both conserved end residues are part of each CDR3. D genes are given only for firm matches. Clone size is given for some rows only: seen once, a few or many times, or a class if the clone is expanded.

clone_size: -; v_call: TRBV19; cdr3_length: 13; d_call: -; j_call: TRBJ1-1; cdr3_nt: TGTGCCAGTACTACAGGAATGAACACTGAAGCTTTCTTT; cdr3_aa: CASTTGMNTEAFF
clone_size: -; v_call: TRBV5-4; cdr3_length: 14; d_call: -; j_call: TRBJ1-1; cdr3_nt: TGTGCCAGCAGCTTGGGACAGGAGAACACTGAAGCTTTCTTT; cdr3_aa: CASSLGQENTEAFF
clone_size: -; v_call: TRBV7-8; cdr3_length: 14; d_call: -; j_call: TRBJ2-7; cdr3_nt: TGTGCCAGCACCCTAAGGAGGGCTAGCGCGGAGAGGTACTTC; cdr3_aa: CASTLRRASAERYF
clone_size: -; v_call: TRBV2; cdr3_length: 14; d_call: -; j_call: TRBJ2-2; cdr3_nt: TGTGCCAGCAAGGCGGGAACGAACACCGGGGAGCTGTTTTTT; cdr3_aa: CASKAGTNTGELFF
clone_size: -; v_call: TRBV4-3; cdr3_length: 15; d_call: -; j_call: TRBJ2-7; cdr3_nt: TGCGCCAGCAGCCAAGATAAAGGGCCACCCTACGAGCAGTACTTC; cdr3_aa: CASSQDKGPPYEQYF
clone_size: -; v_call: TRBV30; cdr3_length: 17; d_call: TRBD2; j_call: TRBJ2-2; cdr3_nt: TGTGCCTGGAGTAGACTAGCGGGACCACCGGGAATCGGGGAGCTGTTTTTT; cdr3_aa: CAWSRLAGPPGIGELFF
clone_size: -; v_call: TRBV6-9; cdr3_length: 17; d_call: -; j_call: TRBJ2-4; cdr3_nt: TGTGCCAGCAGTTATTGGAAAGGGGGTTTCGCCAAAAACATTCAGTACTTC; cdr3_aa: CASSYWKGGFAKNIQYF
clone_size: -; v_call: TRBV9; cdr3_length: 16; d_call: TRBD2; j_call: TRBJ2-1; cdr3_nt: TGTGCCAGCAGCGTAGGAAATAGCGGGATTTCTAATGAGCAGTTCTTC; cdr3_aa: CASSVGNSGISNEQFF
clone_size: -; v_call: TRBV5-4; cdr3_length: 16; d_call: TRBD1; j_call: TRBJ1-5; cdr3_nt: TGTGCCAGCAGCTTGGCAAGGACAGGGGACAATCAGCCCCAGCATTTT; cdr3_aa: CASSLARTGDNQPQHF
clone_size: -; v_call: TRBV7-9; cdr3_length: 14; d_call: -; j_call: TRBJ2-1; cdr3_nt: TGTGCCAGCAGTCAAGGTAGCTCCTACAATGAGCAGTTCTTC; cdr3_aa: CASSQGSSYNEQFF
clone_size: -; v_call: TRBV7-9; cdr3_length: 12; d_call: -; j_call: TRBJ2-7; cdr3_nt: TGTGCCAGCAGCGTCAAAGGGGAAACGGGACACTTC; cdr3_aa: CASSVKGETGHF
clone_size: -; v_call: TRBV5-6; cdr3_length: 17; d_call: TRBD1; j_call: TRBJ2-5; cdr3_nt: TGTGCCAGCAGCATATCCTGGACAGGGGGCGTCGAAGAGACCCAGTACTTC; cdr3_aa: CASSISWTGGVEETQYF
clone_size: -; v_call: TRBV6-4; cdr3_length: 16; d_call: TRBD2; j_call: TRBJ2-1; cdr3_nt: TGTGCCAGCAGTGACTCCGGGACTAGCGGGTATCACGAGCAGTTCTTC; cdr3_aa: CASSDSGTSGYHEQFF
clone_size: -; v_call: TRBV12-3/TRBV12-4; cdr3_length: 12; d_call: TRBD2; j_call: TRBJ2-1; cdr3_nt: TGTGCCAGCAGTTTGCCGGCTAGCGGGCAGTTCTTC; cdr3_aa: CASSLPASGQFF
clone_size: once; v_call: TRBV9; cdr3_length: 15; d_call: TRBD1; j_call: TRBJ2-5; cdr3_nt: TGTGCCAGCAGCGTAGTCGGGGCAGGGGGTGAGACCCAGTACTTC; cdr3_aa: CASSVVGAGGETQYF
clone_size: -; v_call: TRBV18; cdr3_length: 19; d_call: TRBD2; j_call: TRBJ2-1; cdr3_nt: TGTGCCAGCTCAGGATTGGGACTAGCGGGAGGGGTTACCTACAATGAGCAGTTCTTC; cdr3_aa: CASSGLGLAGGVTYNEQFF
clone_size: -; v_call: TRBV28; cdr3_length: 16; d_call: -; j_call: TRBJ2-3; cdr3_nt: TGTGCCAGCAGTGGCCGGACAGGGAGGGGAACAGATACGCAGTATTTT; cdr3_aa: CASSGRTGRGTDTQYF
clone_size: -; v_call: TRBV24-1; cdr3_length: 14; d_call: TRBD2; j_call: TRBJ2-5; cdr3_nt: TGTGCCACCAGTGACACAGCGGGAGAAGAGACCCAGTACTTC; cdr3_aa: CATSDTAGEETQYF
clone_size: once; v_call: TRBV6-5; cdr3_length: 14; d_call: -; j_call: TRBJ1-4; cdr3_nt: TGTGCCAGCAGTTACTCGGCGTCGGTAGGAAAACTGTTTTTT; cdr3_aa: CASSYSASVGKLFF
clone_size: -; v_call: TRBV6-5; cdr3_length: 15; d_call: TRBD1; j_call: TRBJ2-7; cdr3_nt: TGTGCCAGCAGCCCGGGACAGGGAAATCGCTACGAGCAGTACTTC; cdr3_aa: CASSPGQGNRYEQYF
clone_size: once; v_call: TRBV28; cdr3_length: 12; d_call: -; j_call: TRBJ1-6; cdr3_nt: TGTGCCAGCAGACCCACAGGTTCACCCCTCCACTTT; cdr3_aa: CASRPTGSPLHF
clone_size: -; v_call: TRBV2; cdr3_length: 18; d_call: TRBD1; j_call: TRBJ1-5; cdr3_nt: TGTGCCAGCAGTGTGAACAGGGGAATGGGGCGAAGCAATCAGCCCCAGCATTTT; cdr3_aa: CASSVNRGMGRSNQPQHF